This T cell receptor beta chain was found in a study of cytomegalovirus exposure and HLA in healthy donors. Findings and limits, study-wide: For cytomegalovirus status, the classifier reportedly gave diagnoses with high specificity and sensitivity.

CDR1 SQVTM and CDR2 ANQGSEA come from the germline V gene. The J segment lost 6 bases and the V segment lost 6 bases, leaving 7 bases of the junction unmatched. This CDR3 is 12 amino acids long. With 60 Vbeta and 13 Jbeta primers, the PCR was carried out. The table came from immunoSEQ multiplex PCR; TCRdb's copy has only in-frame clones and leaves some out. Among around 140,000 clones, around 84% were seen once, and the ten largest hold 2% to 2.5%. A word on this clone: The antigen remains undetermined.

The chain links TRBV29-1 to TRBJ2-7; 8 bases line up with TRBD1. Sequenced sample: PBMCs. This TCR was recovered from a man aged 50 or older in good health and CMV-seronegative. As DNA, the CDR3 is TGCAGCGTGGGGCAGGGGGCGTCCGAGCAGTACTTC. It specifies CSVGQGASEQYF.